This T cell receptor beta chain is drawn from a study of spatial heterogeneity in lung cancer. Study summary: Compared with alpha-chain sequences, beta-chain sequences were consistently detected in greater numbers.

Each CDR3 protein gets one entry after TCRdb re-called the 5' RACE reads with MiXCR. In the table there are some 37,000 distinct CDR3 sequences, 7.5% of which are singletons. This clonotype has a count of ten or more. Time point in this sample: sample taken at primary tumor resection. The cohort: under 80 early-stage, untreated non-small cell lung cancer patients. Whole RNA from tumor, nontumor lung or frozen PBMC was sequenced unsorted. Trimming left V 3 bases short and J 2 bases short, with 12 bases between. The CDR3 consists of 15 residues. Germline assignment: CDR1 MNHEY and CDR2 SMNVEV (reference sequence).

The chain is built from TRBV27 and TRBJ2-3, with TRBD2 as a possible D gene (6 bases). The sequence was collected from a male donor with early-stage non-small cell lung cancer. The sequencing here drew on PBMCs, taken at surgery. CDR3 residues: CASSFLAEITDTQYF. The CDR3 nucleotides are TGTGCCAGCAGTTTTTTAGCGGAGATCACAGATACGCAGTATTTT.